The T cell receptor beta chain under discussion was sequenced for a study of T cells after yellow fever vaccination. Study-wide context: SMART-Seq v4 Ultra Low Input handled preparation of low-cell-number fractions.

To note about this clonotype: Antigen unknown.

Using its own MiXCR run on the 5' RACE reads, TCRdb lists one record per CDR3 protein. The sample carries 110,000 to 150,000 distinct CDR3 sequences, 6.6% recorded once. Whole-study results and caveats: A small proportion of clonotypes was detected in both the CD4 and CD8 compartments. A faster peak, day 5 versus 15, was reached by the weaker secondary response.

The germline V gene encodes CDR1 SGHTS and CDR2 YDEGEE. Deletions cut 9 bases from V and 5 bases from J, with 14 bases between. CDR3 size: 12 residues. The clonotype originates from a man aged 25 to 40 who received the YFV17D yellow fever vaccine. This specimen was CD4+ T cells sorted from PBMCs, taken 10 days after the yellow fever booster vaccination. V gene TRBV5-8 combines with J gene TRBJ2-5; a weak D match, TRBD2 (5 bases). CDR3 nucleotide sequence: TGTGCCATGAGCGCCGGGGTTGAGACCCAGTACTTC. Its protein product is CAMSAGVETQYF.